The rows below give T cell receptor beta chains drawn from one sample of a study of early T cells in non-severe SARS-CoV-2 infection. TCRdb used MiXCR to reprocess the 5' RACE reads, holding one entry per CDR3 protein. The table lists about 100,000 distinct CDR3 sequences, roughly an eighth of them singletons, with under 2.5% in the top ten. Sequenced material: whole blood. All receptors come from an adult who was a healthcare worker with PCR-confirmed SARS-CoV-2 infection or an uninfected control (not recorded which). The CDR3 runs from the conserved cysteine through the conserved F or W. The D gene is left open where the match is weak. Clone size is given for some rows only: seen once, a few or many times, or a class if the clone is expanded.

many	NA	TRBV7-2	TRBJ2-1	CASSLAGVGEQFF	TGTGCCAGCAGCTTAGCGGGGGTCGGTGAGCAGTTCTTC
NA	NA	TRBV14	TRBJ1-1	CAHSQARTEAFF	TGTGCCCATTCCCAGGCGCGCACTGAAGCTTTCTTT
many	NA	TRBV20-1	TRBJ2-7	CSAESSEVGEQYF	TGCAGTGCTGAGAGTTCAGAGGTAGGCGAGCAGTACTTC
many	TRBD1	TRBV7-2	TRBJ2-7	CASSLGQGYTYEQYF	TGTGCCAGCAGCCTCGGACAGGGGTACACCTACGAGCAGTACTTC
many	TRBD2	TRBV20-1	TRBJ2-3	CSAPWVAGGLDTQYF	TGCAGTGCCCCCTGGGTAGCGGGGGGGCTAGATACGCAGTATTTT
many	TRBD2	TRBV5-5	TRBJ2-7	CASSRRSGLGTYEQYF	TGTGCCAGCAGCCGCCGCTCCGGACTAGGGACCTACGAGCAGTACTTC
medium-sized	TRBD1	TRBV7-8	TRBJ2-7	CASSPRQGPSYEQYF	TGTGCCAGCAGCCCTCGACAGGGCCCCTCCTACGAGCAGTACTTC
few	NA	TRBV9	TRBJ1-2	CASSPEGGIYGYTF	TGTGCCAGCAGCCCCGAGGGGGGAATCTATGGCTACACCTTC
NA	NA	TRBV2	TRBJ1-2	CASSEQGSSYGYTF	TGTGCCAGCAGTGAACAGGGTAGTAGCTATGGCTACACCTTC
NA	NA	TRBV28	TRBJ1-2	CASKGNYGYTF	TGTGCCAGTAAGGGCAACTATGGCTACACCTTC
NA	TRBD2	TRBV13	TRBJ2-5	CASSSTSGGETQYF	TGTGCCAGCAGCTCCACTAGCGGCGGAGAGACCCAGTACTTC
NA	NA	TRBV27	TRBJ2-7	CASSFPQVGSYEQYF	TGTGCCAGCAGTTTCCCGCAGGTGGGCTCCTACGAGCAGTACTTC
NA	NA	TRBV7-2	TRBJ1-6	CASSTGRNNSPLHF	TGTGCCAGCAGCACGGGACGAAATAATTCACCCCTCCACTTT
many	NA	TRBV3-1	TRBJ1-1	CASRGGSEAFF	TGTGCCAGCAGGGGAGGGAGTGAAGCTTTCTTT
few	TRBD1	TRBV5-6	TRBJ2-7	CASSPGTGGYEQYF	TGTGCCAGCAGCCCCGGGACAGGTGGCTACGAGCAGTACTTC
NA	NA	TRBV28	TRBJ1-1	CASTSRLLNTEAFF	TGTGCCAGCACCTCCAGGCTCTTGAACACTGAAGCTTTCTTT
many	NA	TRBV9	TRBJ1-1	CASSVDPFLNTEAFF	TGTGCCAGCAGCGTAGACCCCTTTTTGAACACTGAAGCTTTCTTT
NA	NA	TRBV29-1	TRBJ1-1	CSVRRGALKLFF	TGCAGCGTCCGAAGGGGGGCACTGAAGCTTTTCTTT
many	NA	TRBV28	TRBJ1-5	CASSVTGRVNQPQHF	TGTGCCAGCAGTGTTACGGGACGAGTAAATCAGCCCCAGCATTTT
few	TRBD1	TRBV19	TRBJ2-7	CASSITGTGYSYEQYF	TGTGCCAGTAGTATAACAGGGACAGGTTACTCCTACGAGCAGTACTTC
NA	NA	TRBV29-1	TRBJ2-7	CSVTRDNSRSEQYF	TGCAGCGTGACCCGGGACAACTCGAGGAGCGAGCAGTACTTC
NA	NA	TRBV6-2/TRBV6-3	TRBJ2-5	CASSYSILGQETQYF	TGTGCCAGCAGTTACTCGATATTAGGGCAAGAGACCCAGTACTTC
NA	TRBD1	TRBV6-5	TRBJ1-2	CASSFLGSGSGTGFYGYTF	TGTGCCAGCAGTTTCCTGGGGAGCGGATCCGGGACAGGGTTTTATGGCTACACCTTC
many	TRBD1	TRBV28	TRBJ1-1	CASSLSWTGLATEAFF	TGTGCCAGCAGTTTATCGTGGACAGGGTTGGCCACTGAAGCTTTCTTT
many	NA	TRBV5-1	TRBJ2-3	CASGLSGFDTDTQYF	TGCGCCAGCGGACTGAGCGGCTTCGACACAGATACGCAGTATTTT
many	TRBD1	TRBV11-2	TRBJ2-7	CASSTRTGLPHEQYF	TGTGCCAGCAGCACCCGGACAGGGCTCCCCCACGAGCAGTACTTC
few	TRBD1	TRBV4-1	TRBJ2-7	CASSKRDRDYEQYF	TGCGCCAGCAGCAAAAGGGACAGGGACTACGAGCAGTACTTC
NA	NA	TRBV29-1	TRBJ1-5	CSVGVRDQPQHF	TGCAGCGTTGGAGTGAGGGATCAGCCCCAGCATTTT
NA	NA	TRBV28	TRBJ2-1	CASSSLKGMKDEQFF	TGTGCCAGCAGTTCTTTGAAAGGGATGAAGGATGAGCAGTTCTTC
many	NA	TRBV6-2/TRBV6-3	TRBJ2-5	CASGVGVGTQYF	TGTGCCAGCGGAGTAGGCGTCGGGACCCAGTACTTC
few	NA	TRBV28	TRBJ1-5	CASSVNNQPQHF	TGTGCCAGCAGTGTCAACAATCAGCCCCAGCATTTT
few	TRBD2	TRBV7-7	TRBJ2-7	CASSLGEGSYEQYF	TGTGCCAGCAGCTTAGGGGAGGGGTCCTACGAGCAGTACTTC
many	TRBD1	TRBV5-6	TRBJ1-4	CASSSGQGANEKLFF	TGTGCCAGCAGCTCGGGACAGGGTGCTAATGAAAAACTGTTTTTT
many	NA	TRBV29-1	TRBJ2-3	CSVERGDGTDTQYF	TGCAGCGTTGAAAGGGGAGACGGTACAGATACGCAGTATTTT
NA	NA	TRBV10-2	TRBJ1-1	CASSEQGPREAFF	TGCGCCAGCAGCGAACAGGGACCTCGTGAAGCTTTCTTT
NA	TRBD1	TRBV7-9	TRBJ2-3	CASSLAGTGGQDTQYF	TGTGCCAGCAGCTTAGCCGGGACAGGGGGCCAAGATACGCAGTATTTT
NA	NA	TRBV6-2/TRBV6-3	TRBJ2-2	CASSKDLTGELFF	TGTGCCAGCAGTAAGGACCTTACCGGGGAGCTGTTTTTT
NA	TRBD2	TRBV11-2	TRBJ2-5	CASSFAGGYQETQYF	TGTGCCAGCAGCTTTGCGGGGGGGTACCAAGAGACCCAGTACTTC
NA	NA	TRBV2	TRBJ1-2	CASSESGAYGYTF	TGTGCCAGCAGTGAATCAGGGGCCTATGGCTACACCTTC
many	NA	TRBV3-1	TRBJ2-3	CASSQGDTQYF	TGTGCCAGCAGCCAGGGGGATACGCAGTATTTT
NA	NA	TRBV20-1	TRBJ1-6	CSARDGTGALPLHF	TGCAGTGCTAGAGATGGAACGGGGGCTTTGCCCCTCCACTTT
few	TRBD2	TRBV2	TRBJ2-2	CASSPRGGSNTGELFF	TGTGCCAGCAGTCCCCGGGGGGGGTCAAACACCGGGGAGCTGTTTTTT
NA	NA	TRBV20-1	TRBJ2-1	CSARERGLHNEQFF	TGCAGTGCTAGAGAGCGGGGGCTACACAATGAGCAGTTCTTC
many	NA	TRBV12-3/TRBV12-4	TRBJ2-6	CASSPPGSGANVLTF	TGTGCCAGCAGTCCCCCGGGGTCTGGGGCCAACGTCCTGACTTTC
many	NA	TRBV20-1	TRBJ1-6	CSARVGTNSPLHF	TGCAGTGCTAGAGTGGGGACTAATTCACCCCTCCACTTT
NA	NA	TRBV12-3/TRBV12-4	TRBJ2-7	CASAVQSSYEQYF	TGTGCCAGCGCAGTTCAGAGCTCCTACGAGCAGTACTTC
NA	NA	TRBV6-1	TRBJ1-1	CASSGNLRDILNTEAFF	TGTGCCAGCAGTGGAAACCTGAGGGACATCTTGAACACTGAAGCTTTCTTT
few	NA	TRBV9	TRBJ1-1	CASSKQQNTEAFF	TGTGCCAGCAGCAAACAGCAGAACACTGAAGCTTTCTTT
NA	NA	TRBV25-1	TRBJ2-1	CASSAGFEQFF	TGTGCCAGCAGTGCGGGCTTTGAGCAGTTCTTC
NA	TRBD1	TRBV19	TRBJ2-1	CASSISGTGPYNEQFF	TGTGCCAGTAGTATTAGTGGGACAGGGCCCTACAATGAGCAGTTCTTC
NA	TRBD1	TRBV2	TRBJ1-2	CASAGTGGFGYTF	TGTGCCAGCGCCGGGACAGGGGGCTTTGGCTACACCTTC
few	TRBD1	TRBV10-3	TRBJ1-6	CAIRGDRGRESPLHF	TGTGCCATCAGGGGGGACAGGGGGCGCGAGTCACCCCTCCACTTT
many	NA	TRBV29-1	TRBJ2-5	CSAVGDFSETQYF	TGCAGCGCCGTAGGGGACTTCTCTGAGACCCAGTACTTC